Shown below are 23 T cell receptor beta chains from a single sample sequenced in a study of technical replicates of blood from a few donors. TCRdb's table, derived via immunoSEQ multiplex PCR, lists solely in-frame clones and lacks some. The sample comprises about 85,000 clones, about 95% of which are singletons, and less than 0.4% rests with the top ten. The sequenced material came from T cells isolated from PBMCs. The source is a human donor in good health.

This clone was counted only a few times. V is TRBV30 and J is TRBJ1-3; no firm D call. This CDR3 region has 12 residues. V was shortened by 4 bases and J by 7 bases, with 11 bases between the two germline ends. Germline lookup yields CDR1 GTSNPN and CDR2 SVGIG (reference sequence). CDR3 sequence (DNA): TGTGCCTGGAATCATAACGGGAACACCATATATTTT. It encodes CAWNHNGNTIYF.

Written as DNA, the CDR3 is TGTGCCAGCAGCCTGGTGGGGGGAGGGGAGACCCAGTACTTC. This translates into CASSLVGGGETQYF. The rearrangement joins TRBV7-9 to TRBJ2-5, with 7 nucleotides matching TRBD2. The V gene's germline CDR1 is SEHNR and CDR2 FQNEAQ (reference sequence). Germline trimming cut 5 bases from V and 5 bases from J; bases unmatched to any gene: 8. CDR3 length equals 14 residues.

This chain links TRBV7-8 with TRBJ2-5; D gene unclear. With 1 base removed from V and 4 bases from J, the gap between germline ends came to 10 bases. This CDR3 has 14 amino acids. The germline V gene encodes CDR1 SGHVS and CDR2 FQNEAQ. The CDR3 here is CASSLGSLGETQYF. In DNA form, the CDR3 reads TGTGCCAGCAGCTTAGGGAGCTTAGGAGAGACCCAGTACTTC.

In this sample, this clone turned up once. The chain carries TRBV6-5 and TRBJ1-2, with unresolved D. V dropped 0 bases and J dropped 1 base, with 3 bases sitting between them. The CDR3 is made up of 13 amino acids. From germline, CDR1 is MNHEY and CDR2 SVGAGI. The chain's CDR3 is CASSYSLNYGYTF. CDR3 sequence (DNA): TGTGCCAGCAGTTACTCCCTTAACTATGGCTACACCTTC.

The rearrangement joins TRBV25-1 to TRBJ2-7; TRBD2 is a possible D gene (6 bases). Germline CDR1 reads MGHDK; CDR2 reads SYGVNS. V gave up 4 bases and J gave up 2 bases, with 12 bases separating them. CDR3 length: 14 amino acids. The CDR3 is CASSGETRTYEQYF. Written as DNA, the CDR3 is TGTGCCAGCAGTGGTGAGACTAGAACCTACGAGCAGTACTTC.

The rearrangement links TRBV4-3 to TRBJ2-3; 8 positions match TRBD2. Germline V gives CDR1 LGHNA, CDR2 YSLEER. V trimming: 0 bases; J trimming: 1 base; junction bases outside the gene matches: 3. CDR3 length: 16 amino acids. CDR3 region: CASSQEGLVGTDTQYF. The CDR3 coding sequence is TGCGCCAGCAGCCAAGAGGGACTAGTGGGCACAGATACGCAGTATTTT.

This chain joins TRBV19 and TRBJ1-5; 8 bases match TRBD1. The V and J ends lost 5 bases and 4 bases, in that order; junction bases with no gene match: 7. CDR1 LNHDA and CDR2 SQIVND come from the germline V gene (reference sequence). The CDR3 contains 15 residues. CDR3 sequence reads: CASSGRDRRNQPQHF. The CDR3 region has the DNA TGTGCCAGTAGTGGACGGGACAGGAGAAATCAGCCCCAGCATTTT.

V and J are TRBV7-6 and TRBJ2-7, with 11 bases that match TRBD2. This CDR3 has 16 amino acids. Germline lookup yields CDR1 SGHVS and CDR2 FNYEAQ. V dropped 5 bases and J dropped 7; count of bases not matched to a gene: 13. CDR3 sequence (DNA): TGTGCCAGCAGCGAGGGGACTAGCGGAGCTCGGGGGGAGCAGTACTTC. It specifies CASSEGTSGARGEQYF.

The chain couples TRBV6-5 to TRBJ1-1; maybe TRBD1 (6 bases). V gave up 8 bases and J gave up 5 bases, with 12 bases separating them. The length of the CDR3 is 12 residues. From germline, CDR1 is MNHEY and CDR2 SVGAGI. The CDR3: CASLGDRTEAFF. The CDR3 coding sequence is TGTGCCAGCCTAGGAGACAGGACTGAAGCTTTCTTT.

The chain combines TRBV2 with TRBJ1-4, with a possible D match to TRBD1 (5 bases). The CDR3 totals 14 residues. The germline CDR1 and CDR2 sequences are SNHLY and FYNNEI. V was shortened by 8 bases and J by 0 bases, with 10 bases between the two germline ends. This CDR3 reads CASQTDTTNEKLFF. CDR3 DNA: TGTGCCAGCCAGACGGACACAACTAATGAAAAACTGTTTTTT.

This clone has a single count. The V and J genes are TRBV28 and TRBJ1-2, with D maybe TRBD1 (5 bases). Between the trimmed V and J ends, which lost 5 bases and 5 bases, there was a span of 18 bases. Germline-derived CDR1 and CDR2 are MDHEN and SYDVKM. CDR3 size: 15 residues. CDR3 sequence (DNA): TGTGCCAGCAGTCCACCCCCGGGGGAAGGATATGGCTACACCTTC. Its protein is CASSPPPGEGYGYTF.

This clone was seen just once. The CDR3 loop reads CASSIYSYPDNTEAFF. As DNA, the CDR3 is TGTGCCAGTAGTATATACAGCTACCCTGATAACACTGAAGCTTTCTTT. The rearrangement joins TRBV19 to TRBJ1-1; the D is unclear. The germline V and J ends were trimmed by 2 bases and 2 bases, with 15 bases remaining between them. This CDR3 region has 16 residues. Germline lookup yields CDR1 LNHDA and CDR2 SQIVND (reference sequence).

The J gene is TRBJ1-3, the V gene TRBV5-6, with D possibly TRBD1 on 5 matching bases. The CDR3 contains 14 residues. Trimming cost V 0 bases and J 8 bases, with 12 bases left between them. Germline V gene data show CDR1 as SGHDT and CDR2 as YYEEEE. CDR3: CASSLGFQGDTIYF. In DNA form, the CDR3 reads TGTGCCAGCAGCTTGGGCTTCCAAGGGGACACCATATATTTT.

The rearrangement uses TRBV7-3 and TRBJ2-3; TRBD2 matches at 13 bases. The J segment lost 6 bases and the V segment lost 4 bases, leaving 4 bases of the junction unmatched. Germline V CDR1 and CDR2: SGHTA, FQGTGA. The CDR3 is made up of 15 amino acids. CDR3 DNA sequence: TGTGCCAGCAGCTCACTAGCGGGAGGGCTGGATACGCAGTATTTT. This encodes CASSSLAGGLDTQYF.

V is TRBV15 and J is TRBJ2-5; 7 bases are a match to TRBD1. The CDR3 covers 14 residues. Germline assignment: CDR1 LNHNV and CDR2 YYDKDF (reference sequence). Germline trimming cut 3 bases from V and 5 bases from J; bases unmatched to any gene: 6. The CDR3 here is CATSSLQGFETQYF. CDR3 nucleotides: TGTGCCACCAGCAGCTTACAGGGGTTTGAGACCCAGTACTTC. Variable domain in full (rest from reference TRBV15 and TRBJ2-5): DAMVIQNPRYQVTQFGKPVTLSCSQTLNHNVMYWYQQKSSQAPKLLFHYYDKDFNNEADTPDNFQSRRPNTSFCFLDIRSPGLGDTAMYLCATSSLQGFETQYFGPGTRLLVL.

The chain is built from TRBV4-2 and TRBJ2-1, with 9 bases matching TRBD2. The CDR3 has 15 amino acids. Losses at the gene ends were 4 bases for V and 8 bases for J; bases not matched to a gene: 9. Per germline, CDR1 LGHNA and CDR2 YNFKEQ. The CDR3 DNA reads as TGTGCCAGCAGCCTTATCGGGACTAGCATAGATGAGCAGTTCTTC. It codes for CASSLIGTSIDEQFF.

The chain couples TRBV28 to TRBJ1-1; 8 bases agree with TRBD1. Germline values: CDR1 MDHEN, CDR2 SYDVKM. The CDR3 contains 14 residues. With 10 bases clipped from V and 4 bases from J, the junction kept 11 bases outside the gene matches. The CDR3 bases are TGTGCCATCGCAGGGGGCTTCGGAGTCACTGAAGCTTTCTTT. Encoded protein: CAIAGGFGVTEAFF.

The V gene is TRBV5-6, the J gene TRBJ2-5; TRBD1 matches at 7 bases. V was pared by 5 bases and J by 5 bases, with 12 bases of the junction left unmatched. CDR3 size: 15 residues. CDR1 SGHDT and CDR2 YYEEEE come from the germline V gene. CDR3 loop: CASSLQQGFRETQYF. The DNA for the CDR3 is TGTGCCAGCAGTCTTCAACAGGGGTTCCGTGAGACCCAGTACTTC.

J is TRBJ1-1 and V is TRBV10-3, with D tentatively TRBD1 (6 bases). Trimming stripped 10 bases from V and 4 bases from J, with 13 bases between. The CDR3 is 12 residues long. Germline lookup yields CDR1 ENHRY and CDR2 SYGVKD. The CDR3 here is CATGGGSTEAFF. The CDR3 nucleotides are TGTGCCACCGGGGGCGGGAGCACTGAAGCTTTCTTT.

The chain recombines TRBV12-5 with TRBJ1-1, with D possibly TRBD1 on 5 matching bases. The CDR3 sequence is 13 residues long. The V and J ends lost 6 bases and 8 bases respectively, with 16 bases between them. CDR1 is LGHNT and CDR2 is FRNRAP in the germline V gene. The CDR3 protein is CASGPNIGHEAFF. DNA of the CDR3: TGTGCTAGTGGCCCTAATATCGGACACGAAGCTTTCTTT.

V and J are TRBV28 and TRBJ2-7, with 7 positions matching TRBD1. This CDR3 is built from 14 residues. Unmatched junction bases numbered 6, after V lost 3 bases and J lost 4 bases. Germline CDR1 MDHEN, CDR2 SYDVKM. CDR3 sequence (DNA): TGTGCCAGCAGTTTGGGAATGACAGGGTACGAGCAGTACTTC. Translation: CASSLGMTGYEQYF.

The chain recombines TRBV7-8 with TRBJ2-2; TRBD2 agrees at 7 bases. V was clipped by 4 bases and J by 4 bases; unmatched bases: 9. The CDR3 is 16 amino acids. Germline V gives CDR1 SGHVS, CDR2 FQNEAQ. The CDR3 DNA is TGTGCCAGCAGCTCCCTCGGGGGGAGGGTCACCGGGGAGCTGTTTTTT. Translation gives CASSSLGGRVTGELFF.

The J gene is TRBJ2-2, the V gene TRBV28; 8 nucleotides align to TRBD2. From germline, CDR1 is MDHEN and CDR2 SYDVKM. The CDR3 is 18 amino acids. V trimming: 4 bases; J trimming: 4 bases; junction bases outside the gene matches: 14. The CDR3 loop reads CASSYPGGVSASTGELFF. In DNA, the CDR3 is TGTGCCAGCAGTTATCCCGGGGGGGTATCGGCATCCACCGGGGAGCTGTTTTTT. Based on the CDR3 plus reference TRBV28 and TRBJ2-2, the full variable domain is DVKVTQSSRYLVKRTGEKVFLECVQDMDHENMFWYRQDPGLGLRLIYFSYDVKMKEKGDIPEGYSVSREKKERFSLILESASTNQTSMYLCASSYPGGVSASTGELFFGEGSRLTVL.